This TCR beta chain was sequenced for a study of neurological immune-mediated disorders. Study observations and caveats: Among expanded clones, no CDR3 amino acid sequences were shared across subjects, a pattern suggesting private repertoires in all groups.

For this clonotype: Its specificity is not known. This may arise from a read error, as a much more abundant clone is one base away.

From germline, CDR1 is MGHDK and CDR2 SYGVNS. CDR3 length: 12 residues. cDNA was made by 5'RACE with 10-nucleotide random UMIs. TCRdb re-analysed the 5' RACE reads in MiXCR, keeping a single row per CDR3 protein. This sample has about 41,000 distinct CDR3 sequences, with over 2% found just once. This chain links TRBV25-1 with TRBJ2-1; D is unresolved. Source material: PBMCs. The clonotype comes from a man aged 25 to 40 with multiple sclerosis. In DNA, the CDR3 is TGTGACAGCAGTGTCGTGAACAATGAGCAGTTCTTC. Protein sequence: CDSSVVNNEQFF.